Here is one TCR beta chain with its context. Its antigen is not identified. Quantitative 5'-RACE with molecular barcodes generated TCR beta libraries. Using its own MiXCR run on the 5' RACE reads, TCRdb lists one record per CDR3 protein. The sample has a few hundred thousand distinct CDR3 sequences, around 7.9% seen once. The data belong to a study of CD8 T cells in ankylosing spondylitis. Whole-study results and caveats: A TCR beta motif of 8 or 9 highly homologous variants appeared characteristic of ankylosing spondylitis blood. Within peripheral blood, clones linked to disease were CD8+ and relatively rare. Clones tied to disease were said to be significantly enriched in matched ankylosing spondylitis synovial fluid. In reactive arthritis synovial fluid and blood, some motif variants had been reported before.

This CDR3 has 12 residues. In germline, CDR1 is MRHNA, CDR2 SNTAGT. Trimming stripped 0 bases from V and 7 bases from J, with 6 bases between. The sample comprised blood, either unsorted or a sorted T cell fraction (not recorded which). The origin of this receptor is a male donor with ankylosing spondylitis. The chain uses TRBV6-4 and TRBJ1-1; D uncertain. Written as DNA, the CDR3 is TGTGCCAGCAGTGACTCGGGGTATGAAGCTTTCTTT. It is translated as CASSDSGYEAFF.